Reported below is one TCR beta chain. Profiled with immunoSEQ multiplex PCR; TCRdb holds only in-frame clones, not every one. Here the sample spans 270,000 or so clones, 86% being singletons. This record comes from a study of blood T cell repertoires in COVID-19. CDR3 length equals 15 residues. Germline values: CDR1 GTSNPN, CDR2 SVGIG (reference sequence). Deletions cut 0 bases from V and 4 bases from J, with 13 bases between. The chain combines TRBV30 with TRBJ1-3; D remains unclear. The origin of this receptor is a man in his forties with active or convalescent COVID-19. The sequenced sample was peripheral blood. CDR3 DNA: TGTGCCTGGAGTGTGAAGGGAGGGTTCGGAAACACCATATATTTT. Amino acid sequence: CAWSVKGGFGNTIYF.